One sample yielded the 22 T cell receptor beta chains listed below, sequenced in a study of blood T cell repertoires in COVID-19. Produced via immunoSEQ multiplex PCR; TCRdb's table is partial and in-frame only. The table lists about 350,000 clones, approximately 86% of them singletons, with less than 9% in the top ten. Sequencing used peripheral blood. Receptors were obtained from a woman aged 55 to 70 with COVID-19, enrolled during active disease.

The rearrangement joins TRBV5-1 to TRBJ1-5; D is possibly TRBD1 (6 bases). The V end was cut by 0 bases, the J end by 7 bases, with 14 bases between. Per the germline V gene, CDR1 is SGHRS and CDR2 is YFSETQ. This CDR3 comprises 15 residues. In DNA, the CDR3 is TGCGCCAGCAGCTTGGAGGGAGGGGGAGGCCAGCCCCAGCATTTT. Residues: CASSLEGGGGQPQHF.

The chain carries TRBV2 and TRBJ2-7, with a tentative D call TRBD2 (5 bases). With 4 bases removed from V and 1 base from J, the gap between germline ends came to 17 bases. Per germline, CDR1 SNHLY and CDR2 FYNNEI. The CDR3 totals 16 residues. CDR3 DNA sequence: TGTGCCAGCAGTGCTTACGGGAAGGAAGGATCCTACGAGCAGTACTTC. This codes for CASSAYGKEGSYEQYF.

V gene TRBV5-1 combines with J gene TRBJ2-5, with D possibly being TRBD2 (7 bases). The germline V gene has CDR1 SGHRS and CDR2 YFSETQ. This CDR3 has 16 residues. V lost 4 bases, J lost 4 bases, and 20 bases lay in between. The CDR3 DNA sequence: TGCGCCAGCAGCCCCACTGGTGGGGGGGGCGCAGAGACCCAGTACTTC. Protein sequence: CASSPTGGGGAETQYF. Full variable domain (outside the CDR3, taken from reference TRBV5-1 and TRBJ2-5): KAGVTQTPRYLIKTRGQQVTLSCSPISGHRSVSWYQQTPGQGLQFLFEYFSETQRNKGNFPGRFSGRQFSNSRSEMNVSTLELGDSALYLCASSPTGGGGAETQYFGPGTRLLVL.

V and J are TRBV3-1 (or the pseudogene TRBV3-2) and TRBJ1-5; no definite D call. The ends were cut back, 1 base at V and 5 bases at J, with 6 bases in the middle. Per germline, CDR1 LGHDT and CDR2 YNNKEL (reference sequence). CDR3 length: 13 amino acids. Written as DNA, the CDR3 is TGTGCCAGCAGCCAAGCTTCTTATCAGCCCCAGCATTTT. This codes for CASSQASYQPQHF.

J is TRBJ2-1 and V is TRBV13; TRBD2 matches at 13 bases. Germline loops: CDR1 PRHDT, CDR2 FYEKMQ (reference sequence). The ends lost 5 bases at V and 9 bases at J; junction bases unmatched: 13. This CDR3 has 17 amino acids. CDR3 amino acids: CASSLQGTSGKGGEQFF. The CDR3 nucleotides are TGTGCCAGCAGCCTTCAGGGGACTAGCGGGAAAGGAGGTGAGCAGTTCTTC.

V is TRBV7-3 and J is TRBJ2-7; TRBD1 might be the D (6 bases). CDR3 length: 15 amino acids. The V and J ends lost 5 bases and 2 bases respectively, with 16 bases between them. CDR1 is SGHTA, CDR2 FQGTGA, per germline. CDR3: CASSQGAGDAYEQYF. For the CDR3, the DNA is TGTGCCAGCAGCCAAGGGGCAGGGGATGCCTACGAGCAGTACTTC.

The CDR3 sequence: CARSLVGRDRSGANVLTF. The DNA of the CDR3 is TGTGCCAGAAGCTTAGTTGGCAGGGACAGATCTGGGGCCAACGTCCTGACTTTC. The chain couples TRBV5-3 to TRBJ2-6; 7 bases fit TRBD1. TRBV5-3 is sorted into the ORF group, with uncertain function. Unmatched junction bases numbered 9, after V lost 2 bases and J lost 1 base. The CDR3 sequence is 18 residues long.

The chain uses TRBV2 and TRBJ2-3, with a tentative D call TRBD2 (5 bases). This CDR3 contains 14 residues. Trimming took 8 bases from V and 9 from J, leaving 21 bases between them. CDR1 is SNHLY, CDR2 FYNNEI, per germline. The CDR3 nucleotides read TGTGCCAGCGCTGGCGGTTTCGGGGTCATAACGCAGTATTTT. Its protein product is CASAGGFGVITQYF.

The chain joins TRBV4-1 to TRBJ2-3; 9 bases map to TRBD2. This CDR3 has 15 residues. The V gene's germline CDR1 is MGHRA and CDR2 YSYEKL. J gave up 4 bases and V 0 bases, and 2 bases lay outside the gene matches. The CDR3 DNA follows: TGCGCCAGCAGCCAAGAAAGACTAGCGGCAGATACGCAGTATTTT. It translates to CASSQERLAADTQYF.

The CDR3 sequence is CASSLRDRGTDTQYF. CDR3 DNA sequence: TGCGCCAGCAGCTTGAGGGACAGGGGAACAGATACGCAGTATTTT. The V call is TRBV5-1, the J call TRBJ2-3; 10 positions agree with TRBD1. The CDR3 extends over 15 amino acids. V lost 1 base and J lost 3; bases outside the gene matches: 2. Germline CDR1 reads SGHRS; CDR2 reads YFSETQ.

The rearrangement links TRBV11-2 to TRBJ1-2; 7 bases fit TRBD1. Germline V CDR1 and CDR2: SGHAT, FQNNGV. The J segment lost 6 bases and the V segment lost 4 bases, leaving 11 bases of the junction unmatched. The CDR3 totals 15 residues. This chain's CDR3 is CASSSLAQGSNGYTF. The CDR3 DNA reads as TGTGCCAGCAGCTCGCTTGCACAGGGGAGCAATGGCTACACCTTC.

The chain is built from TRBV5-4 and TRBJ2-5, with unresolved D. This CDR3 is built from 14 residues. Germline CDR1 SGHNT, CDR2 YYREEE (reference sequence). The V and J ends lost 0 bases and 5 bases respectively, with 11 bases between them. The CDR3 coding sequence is TGTGCCAGCAGCTTGGAGCAGGTCCAGGAGACCCAGTACTTC. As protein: CASSLEQVQETQYF.

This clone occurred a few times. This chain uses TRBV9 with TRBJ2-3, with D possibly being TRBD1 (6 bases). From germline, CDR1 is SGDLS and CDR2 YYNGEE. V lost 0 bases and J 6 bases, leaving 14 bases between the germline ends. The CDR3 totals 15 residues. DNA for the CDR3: TGTGCCAGCAGCGTAGGTTCTGCAGGGGCGGATACGCAGTATTTT. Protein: CASSVGSAGADTQYF.

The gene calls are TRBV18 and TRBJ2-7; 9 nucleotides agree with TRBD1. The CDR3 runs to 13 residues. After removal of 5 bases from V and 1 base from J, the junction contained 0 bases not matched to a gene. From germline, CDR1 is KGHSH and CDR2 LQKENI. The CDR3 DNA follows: TGTGCCAGCTCAGGGACAGGGTCCTACGAGCAGTACTTC. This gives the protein CASSGTGSYEQYF. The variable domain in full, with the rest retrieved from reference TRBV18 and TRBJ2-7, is NAGVMQNPRHLVRRRGQEARLRCSPMKGHSHVYWYRQLPEEGLKFMVYLQKENIIDESGMPKERFSAEFPKEGPSILRIQQVVRGDSAAYFCASSGTGSYEQYFGPGTRLTVT.

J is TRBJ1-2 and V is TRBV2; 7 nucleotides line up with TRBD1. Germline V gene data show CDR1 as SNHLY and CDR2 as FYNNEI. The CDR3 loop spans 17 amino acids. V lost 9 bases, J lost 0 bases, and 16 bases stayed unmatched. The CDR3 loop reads CARSSNLDRNTNYGYTF. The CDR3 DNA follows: TGTGCCAGGAGTAGCAACTTGGACAGGAATACTAACTATGGCTACACCTTC.

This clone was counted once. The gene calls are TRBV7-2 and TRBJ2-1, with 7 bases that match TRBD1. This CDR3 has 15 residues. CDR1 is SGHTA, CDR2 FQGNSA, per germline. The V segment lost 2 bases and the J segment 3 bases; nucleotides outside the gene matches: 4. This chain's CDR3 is CASSLFQGVYNEQFF. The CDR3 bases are TGTGCCAGCAGCTTATTCCAGGGGGTCTACAATGAGCAGTTCTTC.

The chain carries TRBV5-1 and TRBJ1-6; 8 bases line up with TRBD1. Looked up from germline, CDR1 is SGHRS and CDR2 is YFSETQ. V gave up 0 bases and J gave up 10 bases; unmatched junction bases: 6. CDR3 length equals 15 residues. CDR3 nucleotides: TGCGCCAGCAGCTTGGCTCCAGGGGGCTACTCACCCCTCCACTTT. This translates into CASSLAPGGYSPLHF.

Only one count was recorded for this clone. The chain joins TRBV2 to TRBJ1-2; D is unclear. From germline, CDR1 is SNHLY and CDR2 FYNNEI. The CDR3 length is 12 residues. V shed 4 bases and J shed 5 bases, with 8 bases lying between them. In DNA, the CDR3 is TGTGCCAGCAGTGTCGGGGAATATGGCTACACCTTC. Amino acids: CASSVGEYGYTF. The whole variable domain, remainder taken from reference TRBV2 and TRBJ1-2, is EPEVTQTPSHQVTQMGQEVILRCVPISNHLYFYWYRQILGQKVEFLVSFYNNEISEKSEIFDDQFSVERPDGSNFTLKIRSTKLEDSAMYFCASSVGEYGYTFGSGTRLTVV.

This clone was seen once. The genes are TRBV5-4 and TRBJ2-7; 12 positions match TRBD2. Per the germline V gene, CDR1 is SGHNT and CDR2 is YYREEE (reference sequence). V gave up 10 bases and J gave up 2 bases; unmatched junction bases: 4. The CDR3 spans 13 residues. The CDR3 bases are TGTGCCGGGTCTAGCGGGGGGGCCTACGAGCAGTACTTC. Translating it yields CAGSSGGAYEQYF.

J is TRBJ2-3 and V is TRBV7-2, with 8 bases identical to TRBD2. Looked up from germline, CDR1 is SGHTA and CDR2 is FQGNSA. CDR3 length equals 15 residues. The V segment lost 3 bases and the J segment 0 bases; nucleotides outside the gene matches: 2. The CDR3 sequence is CASSFTSGSTDTQYF. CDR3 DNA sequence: TGTGCCAGCAGCTTTACTAGCGGAAGCACAGATACGCAGTATTTT.

The CDR3 DNA reads as TGTGCCACCAGCAGGGCTAGTACTGAAGCTTTCTTT. This translates into CATSRASTEAFF. This chain joins TRBV15 and TRBJ1-1, with D uncertain. V dropped 3 bases and J dropped 5 bases, with 7 bases sitting between them. The CDR3 has 12 residues. CDR1 and CDR2 (germline): LNHNV, YYDKDF (reference sequence).

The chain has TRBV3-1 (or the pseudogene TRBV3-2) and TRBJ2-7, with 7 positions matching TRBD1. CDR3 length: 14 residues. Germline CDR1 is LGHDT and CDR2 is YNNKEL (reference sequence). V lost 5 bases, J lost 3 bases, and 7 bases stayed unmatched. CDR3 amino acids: CASSARTGGYEQYF. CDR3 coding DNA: TGTGCCAGCAGCGCTAGGACAGGCGGCTACGAGCAGTACTTC.